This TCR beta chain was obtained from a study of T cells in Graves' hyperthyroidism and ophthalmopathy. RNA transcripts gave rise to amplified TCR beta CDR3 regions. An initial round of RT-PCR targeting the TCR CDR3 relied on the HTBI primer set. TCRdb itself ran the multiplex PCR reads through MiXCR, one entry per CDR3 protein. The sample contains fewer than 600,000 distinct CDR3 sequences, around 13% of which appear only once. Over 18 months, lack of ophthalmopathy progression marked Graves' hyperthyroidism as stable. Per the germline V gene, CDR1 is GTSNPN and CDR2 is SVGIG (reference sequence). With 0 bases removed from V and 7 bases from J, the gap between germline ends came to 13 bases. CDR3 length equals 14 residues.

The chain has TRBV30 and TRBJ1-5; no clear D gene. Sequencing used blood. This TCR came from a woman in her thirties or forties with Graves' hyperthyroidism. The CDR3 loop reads CAWSVGAFGQPQHF. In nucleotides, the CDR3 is TGTGCCTGGAGTGTAGGCGCGTTCGGGCAGCCCCAGCATTTT.